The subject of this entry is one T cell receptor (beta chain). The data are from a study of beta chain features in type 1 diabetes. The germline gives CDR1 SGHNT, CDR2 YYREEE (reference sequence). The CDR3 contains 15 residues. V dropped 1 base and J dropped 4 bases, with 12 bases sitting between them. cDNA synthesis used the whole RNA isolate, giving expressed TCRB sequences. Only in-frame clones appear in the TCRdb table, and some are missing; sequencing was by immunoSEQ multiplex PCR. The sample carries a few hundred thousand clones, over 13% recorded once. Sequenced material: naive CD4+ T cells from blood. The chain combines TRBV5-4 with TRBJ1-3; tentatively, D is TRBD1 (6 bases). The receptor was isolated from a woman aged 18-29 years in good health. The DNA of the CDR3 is TGTGCCAGCAGCTTGTTCGGGACAATCGGAAACACCATATATTTT. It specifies CASSLFGTIGNTIYF.